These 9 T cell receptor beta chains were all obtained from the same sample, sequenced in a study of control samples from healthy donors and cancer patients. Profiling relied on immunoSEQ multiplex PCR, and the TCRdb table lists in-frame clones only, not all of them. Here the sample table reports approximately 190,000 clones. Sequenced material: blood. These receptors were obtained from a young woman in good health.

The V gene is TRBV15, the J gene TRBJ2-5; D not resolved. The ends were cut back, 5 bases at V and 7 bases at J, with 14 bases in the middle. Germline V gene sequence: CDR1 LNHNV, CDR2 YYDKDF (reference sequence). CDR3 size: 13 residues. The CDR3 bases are TGTGCCACCAGCCCTGACTTTGGCAGGACCCAGTACTTC. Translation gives CATSPDFGRTQYF.

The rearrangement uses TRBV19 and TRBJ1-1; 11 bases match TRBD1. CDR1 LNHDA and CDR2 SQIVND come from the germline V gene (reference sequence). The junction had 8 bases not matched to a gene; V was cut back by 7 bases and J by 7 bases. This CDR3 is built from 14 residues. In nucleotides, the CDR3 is TGTGCCAGTACCCGTGGACAGGGGGCGTTTGAAGCTTTCTTT. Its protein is CASTRGQGAFEAFF.

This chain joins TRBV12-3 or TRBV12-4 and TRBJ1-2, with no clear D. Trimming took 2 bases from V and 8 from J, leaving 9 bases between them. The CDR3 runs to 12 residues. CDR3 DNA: TGTGCCAGCAGTTTACTTTTGGGCGGCTACACCTTC. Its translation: CASSLLLGGYTF.

The CDR3 nucleotides read TGTGCCAGCAGTACAGGTTATAATTCACCCCTCCACTTT. This gives the protein CASSTGYNSPLHF. V usage is TRBV6-2 or TRBV6-3 and J usage is TRBJ1-6, with D possibly matching TRBD1 (5 bases). The V gene lost 5 bases and the J gene lost 4 bases, with 6 bases spanning the gap. Looked up from germline, CDR1 is MNHEY and CDR2 is SVGEGT. This CDR3 has 13 residues.

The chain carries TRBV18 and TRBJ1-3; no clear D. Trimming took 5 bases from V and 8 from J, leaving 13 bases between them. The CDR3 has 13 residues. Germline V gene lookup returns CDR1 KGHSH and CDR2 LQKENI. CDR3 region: CASSSPYRDTIYF. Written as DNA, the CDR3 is TGTGCCAGCTCATCCCCCTACCGGGACACCATATATTTT.

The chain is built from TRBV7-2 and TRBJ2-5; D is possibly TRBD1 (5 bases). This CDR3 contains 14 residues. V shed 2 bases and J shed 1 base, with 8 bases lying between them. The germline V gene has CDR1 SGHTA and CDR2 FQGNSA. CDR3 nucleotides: TGTGCCAGCAGCTTACCAACAGGCCAAGAGACCCAGTACTTC. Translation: CASSLPTGQETQYF.

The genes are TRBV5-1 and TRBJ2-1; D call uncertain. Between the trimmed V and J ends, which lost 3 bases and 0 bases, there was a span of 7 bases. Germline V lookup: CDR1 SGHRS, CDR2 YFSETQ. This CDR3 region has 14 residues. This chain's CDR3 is CASSSDTSYNEQFF. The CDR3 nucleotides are TGCGCCAGCAGCTCCGACACCTCCTACAATGAGCAGTTCTTC.

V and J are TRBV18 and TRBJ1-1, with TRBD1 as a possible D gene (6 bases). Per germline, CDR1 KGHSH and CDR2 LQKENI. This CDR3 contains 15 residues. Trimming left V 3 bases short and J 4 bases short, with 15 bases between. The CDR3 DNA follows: TGTGCCAGCTCACCCTACCTACAGGGCCGCACTGAAGCTTTCTTT. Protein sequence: CASSPYLQGRTEAFF.

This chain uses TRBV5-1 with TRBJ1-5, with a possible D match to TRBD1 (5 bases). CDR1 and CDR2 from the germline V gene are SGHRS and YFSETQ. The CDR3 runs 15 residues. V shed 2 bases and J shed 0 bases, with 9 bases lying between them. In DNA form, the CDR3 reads TGCGCCAGCAGCTTAGGGGTTCCTAGCAATCAGCCCCAGCATTTT. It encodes CASSLGVPSNQPQHF.